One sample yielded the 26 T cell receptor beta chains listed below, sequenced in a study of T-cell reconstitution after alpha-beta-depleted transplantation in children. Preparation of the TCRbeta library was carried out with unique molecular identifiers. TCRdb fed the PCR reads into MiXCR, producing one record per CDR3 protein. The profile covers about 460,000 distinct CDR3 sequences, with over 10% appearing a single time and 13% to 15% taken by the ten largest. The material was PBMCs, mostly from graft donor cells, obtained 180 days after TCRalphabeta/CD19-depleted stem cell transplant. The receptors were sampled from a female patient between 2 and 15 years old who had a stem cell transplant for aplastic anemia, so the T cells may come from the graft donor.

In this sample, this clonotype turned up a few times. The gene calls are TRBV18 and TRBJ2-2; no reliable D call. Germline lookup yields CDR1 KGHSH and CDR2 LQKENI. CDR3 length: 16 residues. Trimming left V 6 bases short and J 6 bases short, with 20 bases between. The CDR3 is CASSHSLTELSGELFF. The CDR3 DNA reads TGTGCCAGCTCCCACAGTTTGACGGAGCTCTCCGGGGAGCTGTTTTTT.

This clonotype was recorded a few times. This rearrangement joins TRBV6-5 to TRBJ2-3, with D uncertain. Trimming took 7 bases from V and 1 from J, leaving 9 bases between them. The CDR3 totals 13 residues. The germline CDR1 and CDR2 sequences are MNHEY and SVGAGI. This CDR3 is CASKVPGTDTQYF. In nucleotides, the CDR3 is TGTGCCAGCAAGGTGCCAGGCACAGATACGCAGTATTTT.

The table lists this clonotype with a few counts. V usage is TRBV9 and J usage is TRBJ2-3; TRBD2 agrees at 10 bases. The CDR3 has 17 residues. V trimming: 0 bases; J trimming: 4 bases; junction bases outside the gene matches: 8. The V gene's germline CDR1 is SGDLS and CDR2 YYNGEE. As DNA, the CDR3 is TGTGCCAGCAGCGTAGACTTACTAGCGGGAATACCAGATACGCAGTATTTT. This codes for CASSVDLLAGIPDTQYF.

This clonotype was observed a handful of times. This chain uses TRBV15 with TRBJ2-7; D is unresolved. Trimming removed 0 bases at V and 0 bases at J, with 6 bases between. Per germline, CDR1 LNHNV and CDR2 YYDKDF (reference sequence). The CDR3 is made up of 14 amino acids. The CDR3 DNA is TGTGCCACCAGCAGAGAGAGGAGCTCCTACGAGCAGTACGTC. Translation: CATSRERSSYEQYV.

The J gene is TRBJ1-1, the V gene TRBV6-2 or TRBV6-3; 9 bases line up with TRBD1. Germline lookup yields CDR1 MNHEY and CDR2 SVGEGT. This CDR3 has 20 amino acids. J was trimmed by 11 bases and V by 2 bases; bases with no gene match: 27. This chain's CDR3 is CASSYTTGQGMAEPHGGAFF. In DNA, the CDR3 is TGTGCCAGCAGTTACACTACGGGACAGGGTATGGCCGAGCCCCATGGCGGGGCTTTCTTT.

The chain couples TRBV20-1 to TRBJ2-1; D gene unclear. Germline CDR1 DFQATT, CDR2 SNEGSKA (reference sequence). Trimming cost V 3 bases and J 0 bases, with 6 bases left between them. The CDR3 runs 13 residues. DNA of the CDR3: TGCAGTGCTAGGCCAGCCTCCTACAATGAGCAGTTCTTC. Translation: CSARPASYNEQFF.

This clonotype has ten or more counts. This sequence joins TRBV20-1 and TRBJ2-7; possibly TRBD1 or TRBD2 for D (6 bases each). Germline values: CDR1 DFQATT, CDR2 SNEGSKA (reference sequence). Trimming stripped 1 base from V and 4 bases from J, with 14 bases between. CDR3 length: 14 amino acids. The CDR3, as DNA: TGCAGTGCTAGAGGAGGTTCGGGGGCTTACGAGCAGTACTTC. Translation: CSARGGSGAYEQYF.

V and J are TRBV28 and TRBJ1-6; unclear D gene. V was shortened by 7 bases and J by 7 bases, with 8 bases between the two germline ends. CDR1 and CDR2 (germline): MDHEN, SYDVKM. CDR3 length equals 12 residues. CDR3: CASTPGNSPLHF. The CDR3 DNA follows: TGTGCCAGCACCCCCGGGAATTCACCCCTCCACTTT.

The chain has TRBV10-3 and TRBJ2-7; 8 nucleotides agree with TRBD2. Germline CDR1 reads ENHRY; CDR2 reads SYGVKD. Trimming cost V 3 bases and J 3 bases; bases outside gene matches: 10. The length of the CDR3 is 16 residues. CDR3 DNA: TGTGCCATCAGTGACCAGGGAGCGGGAGAGATCTACGAGCAGTACTTC. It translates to CAISDQGAGEIYEQYF.

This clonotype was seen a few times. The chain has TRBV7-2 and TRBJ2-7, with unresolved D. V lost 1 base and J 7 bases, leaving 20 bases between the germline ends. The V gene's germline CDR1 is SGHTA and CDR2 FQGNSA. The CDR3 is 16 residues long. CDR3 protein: CASSLVLTPGAWEQYF. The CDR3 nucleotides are TGTGCCAGCAGCTTAGTTTTGACGCCGGGTGCTTGGGAGCAGTACTTC.

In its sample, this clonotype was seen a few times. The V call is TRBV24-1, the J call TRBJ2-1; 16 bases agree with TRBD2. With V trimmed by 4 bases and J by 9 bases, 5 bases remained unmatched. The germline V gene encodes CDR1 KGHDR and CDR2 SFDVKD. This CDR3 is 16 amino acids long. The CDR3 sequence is CATSDPGLAGGGEQFF. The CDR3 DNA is TGTGCCACCAGTGACCCGGGACTAGCGGGAGGGGGTGAGCAGTTCTTC.

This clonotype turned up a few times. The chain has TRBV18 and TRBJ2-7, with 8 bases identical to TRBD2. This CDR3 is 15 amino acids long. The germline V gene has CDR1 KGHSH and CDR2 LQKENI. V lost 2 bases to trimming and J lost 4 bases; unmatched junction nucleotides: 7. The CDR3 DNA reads TGTGCCAGCTCACCAGGCGGGGGGTCTTGGTACGAGCAGTACTTC. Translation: CASSPGGGSWYEQYF.

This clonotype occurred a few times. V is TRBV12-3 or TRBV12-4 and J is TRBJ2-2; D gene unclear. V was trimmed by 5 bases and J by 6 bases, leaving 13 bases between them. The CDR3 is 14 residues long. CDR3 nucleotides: TGTGCCAGCAGTGCCGACCCGTGGCCCGGGGAGCTGTTTTTT. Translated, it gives CASSADPWPGELFF.

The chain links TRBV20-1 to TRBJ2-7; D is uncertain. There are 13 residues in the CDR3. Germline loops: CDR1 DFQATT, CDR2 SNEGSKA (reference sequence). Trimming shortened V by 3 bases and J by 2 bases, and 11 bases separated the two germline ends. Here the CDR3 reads CSASYPGTYEQYV. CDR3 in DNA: TGCAGTGCTAGCTACCCGGGCACCTACGAGCAGTACGTC.

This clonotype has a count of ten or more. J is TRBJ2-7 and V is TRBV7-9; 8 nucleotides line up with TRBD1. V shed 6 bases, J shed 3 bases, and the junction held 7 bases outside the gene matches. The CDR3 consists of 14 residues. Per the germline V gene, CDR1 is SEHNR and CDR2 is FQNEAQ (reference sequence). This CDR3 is CASRQQGENYEQYF. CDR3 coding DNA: TGTGCCAGCAGGCAACAGGGGGAAAACTACGAGCAGTACTTC. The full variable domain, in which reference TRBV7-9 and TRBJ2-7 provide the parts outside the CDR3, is DTGVSQNPRHKITKRGQNVTFRCDPISEHNRLYWYRQTLGQGPEFLTYFQNEAQLEKSRLLSDRFSAERPKGSFSTLEIQRTEQGDSAMYLCASRQQGENYEQYFGPGTRLTVT.

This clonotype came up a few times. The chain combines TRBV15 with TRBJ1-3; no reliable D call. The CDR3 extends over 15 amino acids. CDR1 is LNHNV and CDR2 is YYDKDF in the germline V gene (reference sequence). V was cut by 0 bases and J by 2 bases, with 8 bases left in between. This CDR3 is CATSRDFGTGNTIYF. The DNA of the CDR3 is TGTGCCACCAGCAGAGATTTCGGTACTGGAAACACCATATATTTT.

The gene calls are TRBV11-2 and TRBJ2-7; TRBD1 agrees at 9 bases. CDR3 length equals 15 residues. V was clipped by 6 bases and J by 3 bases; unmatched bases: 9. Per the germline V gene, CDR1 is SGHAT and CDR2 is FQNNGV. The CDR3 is CASSKPGTGSYEQYV. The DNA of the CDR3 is TGTGCCAGCAGTAAACCCGGGACAGGGAGCTACGAGCAGTACGTC.

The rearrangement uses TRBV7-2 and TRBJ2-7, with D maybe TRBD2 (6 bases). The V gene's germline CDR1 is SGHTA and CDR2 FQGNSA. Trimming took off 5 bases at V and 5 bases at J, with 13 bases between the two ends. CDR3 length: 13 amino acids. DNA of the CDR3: TGTGCCAGCAGCCTAAGAGCGGGCCACGAGCAGTACGTC. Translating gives CASSLRAGHEQYV.

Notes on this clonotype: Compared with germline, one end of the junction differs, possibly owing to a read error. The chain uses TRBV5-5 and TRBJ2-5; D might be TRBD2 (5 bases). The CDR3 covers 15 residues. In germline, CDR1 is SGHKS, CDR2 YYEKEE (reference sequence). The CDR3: CASSWGRGWGETRYF. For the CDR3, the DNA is TGTGCCAGCAGCTGGGGTAGAGGGTGGGGAGAGACCCGGTACTTC.

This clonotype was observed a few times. The DNA for the CDR3 is TGTGCCAGCAGCCAAGATCGTTTAGGAGGGGGTCTTGTCAATGAGCAGTTCTTC. Translated, it gives CASSQDRLGGGLVNEQFF. This chain joins TRBV3-1 and TRBJ2-1, with D possibly being TRBD1 or TRBD2 (6 bases each). Trimming pared 0 bases from V and 6 bases from J, leaving 21 bases between. The germline CDR1 and CDR2 sequences are LGHDT and YNNKEL (reference sequence). There are 18 residues in the CDR3.

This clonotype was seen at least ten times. CDR3 protein: CASSLAGPEQYF. In nucleotides, the CDR3 is TGCGCCAGCAGCTTGGCCGGACCCGAGCAGTACTTC. The chain couples TRBV5-1 to TRBJ2-7; D call uncertain. This CDR3 is built from 12 residues. Germline CDR1 and CDR2: SGHRS and YFSETQ. V was clipped by 0 bases and J by 6 bases, with 7 bases between them. Based on the CDR3 plus reference TRBV5-1 and TRBJ2-7, the full variable domain is KAGVTQTPRYLIKTRGQQVTLSCSPISGHRSVSWYQQTPGQGLQFLFEYFSETQRNKGNFPGRFSGRQFSNSRSEMNVSTLELGDSALYLCASSLAGPEQYFGPGTRLTVT.

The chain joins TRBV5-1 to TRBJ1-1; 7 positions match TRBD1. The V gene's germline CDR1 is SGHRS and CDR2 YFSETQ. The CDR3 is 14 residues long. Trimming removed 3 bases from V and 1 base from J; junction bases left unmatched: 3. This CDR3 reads CASSYRGQNTEAFF. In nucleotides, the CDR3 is TGCGCCAGCAGCTACAGGGGACAGAACACTGAAGCTTTCTTT.

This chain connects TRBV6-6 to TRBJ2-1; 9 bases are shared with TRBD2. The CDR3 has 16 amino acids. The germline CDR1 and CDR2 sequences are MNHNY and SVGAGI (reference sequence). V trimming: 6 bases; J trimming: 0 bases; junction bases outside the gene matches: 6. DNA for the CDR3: TGTGCCAGCAGCCGTAGCGGGAGCGTCTCCTACAATGAGCAGTTCTTC. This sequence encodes CASSRSGSVSYNEQFF.

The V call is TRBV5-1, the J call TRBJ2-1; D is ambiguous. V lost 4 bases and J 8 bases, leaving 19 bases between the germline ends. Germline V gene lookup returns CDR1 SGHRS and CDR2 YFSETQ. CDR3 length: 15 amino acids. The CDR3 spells CASSTGPGASYEQFF. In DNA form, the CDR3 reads TGCGCCAGCAGCACGGGTCCAGGTGCTTCCTATGAGCAGTTCTTC.

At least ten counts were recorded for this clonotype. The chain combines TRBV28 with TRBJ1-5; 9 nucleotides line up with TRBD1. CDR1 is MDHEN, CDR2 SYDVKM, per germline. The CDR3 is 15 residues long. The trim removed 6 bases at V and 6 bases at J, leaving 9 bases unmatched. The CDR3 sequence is CASSWGQGKSQPQHF. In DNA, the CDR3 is TGTGCCAGCAGCTGGGGACAGGGTAAAAGTCAGCCCCAGCATTTT.

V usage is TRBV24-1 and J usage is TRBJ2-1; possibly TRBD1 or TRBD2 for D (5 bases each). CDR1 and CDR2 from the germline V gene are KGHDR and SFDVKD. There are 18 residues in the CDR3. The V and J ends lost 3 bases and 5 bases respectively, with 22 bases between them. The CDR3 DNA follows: TGTGCCACCAGTGATCTAAAGCTCCGGGGCCCCTTACACAATGAGCAGTTCTTC. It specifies CATSDLKLRGPLHNEQFF.